A single sample gave rise to the 19 T cell receptor beta chains below, sequenced in a study of T-cell memory formation after mild COVID-19. TCRdb recomputed calls from the 5' RACE reads with MiXCR, one row per CDR3 protein. The profile shows around 400,000 distinct CDR3 sequences, roughly a quarter of them singletons. Source material: PBMCs or a T cell subset sorted from them (not recorded which). These TCRs come from an adult woman who had mild COVID-19 (a few samples of this study predate the infection). Cell type and time point are not known.

This clonotype was found a few times. V usage is TRBV6-2 or TRBV6-3 and J usage is TRBJ2-1; a weak D match, TRBD2 (6 bases). With 6 bases removed from V and 5 bases from J, the gap between germline ends came to 14 bases. The germline CDR1 and CDR2 sequences are MNHEY and SVGEGT. The CDR3 extends over 14 amino acids. DNA of the CDR3: TGTGCCAGCAGAGCGGGCCTTTCGAACAATGAGCAGTTCTTC. As protein: CASRAGLSNNEQFF.

This clonotype has ten or more counts. V and J are TRBV12-3 or TRBV12-4 and TRBJ1-5; a weak D match, TRBD1 (6 bases). Trimming left V 2 bases short and J 2 bases short, with 7 bases between. The CDR3 spans 14 residues. The CDR3 loop reads CASSLSGGNQPQHF. CDR3 nucleotide sequence: TGTGCCAGCAGTTTATCAGGGGGCAATCAGCCCCAGCATTTT.

The rearrangement uses TRBV24-1 and TRBJ2-7; D is possibly TRBD1 or TRBD2 (5 bases each). V was pared by 4 bases and J by 1 base, with 10 bases between. This CDR3 is 14 amino acids long. Per germline, CDR1 KGHDR and CDR2 SFDVKD. CDR3 sequence reads: CATSDGDGSYEQYF. The CDR3 region has the DNA TGTGCCACCAGTGACGGGGACGGTTCCTACGAGCAGTACTTC.

This clonotype was found a few times. The V call is TRBV6-2 or TRBV6-3, the J call TRBJ2-1; the match to TRBD2 covers 8 bases. The CDR3 covers 16 residues. The germline CDR1 and CDR2 sequences are MNHEY and SVGEGT. Trimming removed 2 bases from V and 6 bases from J; junction bases left unmatched: 9. The CDR3, as DNA: TGTGCCAGCAGTTACGCGAGCGGGAGAGCATCCAATGAGCAGTTCTTC. It encodes CASSYASGRASNEQFF.

This clonotype was counted between two and nine times. J is TRBJ2-4 and V is TRBV14; 7 bases are shared with TRBD1. The V gene end was trimmed by 0 bases and the J gene end by 11 bases; junction bases not matched to a gene: 4. Germline values: CDR1 SGHDN, CDR2 FVKESK. The CDR3 has 13 residues. The CDR3 nucleotides are TGTGCCAGCAGCCAAGACAGGGGGTTCGTTCAGTACTTC. This encodes CASSQDRGFVQYF.

CDR3 nucleotide sequence: TGCGCCAGCAGCTTGCGGCGGGAATCTAATGAAAAACTGTTTTTT. Amino acids: CASSLRRESNEKLFF. V and J are TRBV5-1 and TRBJ1-4; D not certain. In germline, CDR1 is SGHRS, CDR2 YFSETQ. The CDR3 spans 15 residues. V lost 1 base to trimming and J lost 3 bases, with 10 bases between them.

V and J are TRBV5-5 and TRBJ1-1; D gene ambiguous. In germline, CDR1 is SGHKS, CDR2 YYEKEE (reference sequence). There are 14 residues in the CDR3. The V end was cut by 4 bases, the J end by 1 base, with 11 bases between. The CDR3 loop reads CASSPLTTNTEAFF. DNA of the CDR3: TGTGCCAGCAGCCCCCTTACAACGAACACTGAAGCTTTCTTT.

The chain carries TRBV12-3 or TRBV12-4 and TRBJ2-2; D might be TRBD2 (5 bases). The CDR3 sequence is 15 residues long. V was trimmed by 5 bases and J by 3 bases, leaving 13 bases between them. The CDR3 loop reads CASSRASRDTGELFF. CDR3 in DNA: TGTGCCAGCAGTCGGGCCTCGAGGGACACCGGGGAGCTGTTTTTT.

This rearrangement joins TRBV15 to TRBJ1-1, with TRBD1 identical over 9 bases. V gave up 9 bases and J gave up 0 bases; unmatched junction bases: 11. From germline, CDR1 is LNHNV and CDR2 YYDKDF (reference sequence). The length of the CDR3 is 16 residues. In DNA form, the CDR3 reads TGTGCCACGGTACTCCGGGACAGGGTATTGAACACTGAAGCTTTCTTT. Protein: CATVLRDRVLNTEAFF.

This clonotype turned up a few times. The chain joins TRBV6-1 to TRBJ2-7; TRBD2 agrees at 7 bases. This CDR3 has 15 residues. V dropped 6 bases and J dropped 3; count of bases not matched to a gene: 11. Germline lookup yields CDR1 MNHNS and CDR2 SASEGT. This CDR3 is CASRPLAARDYEQYF. CDR3 nucleotides: TGTGCCAGCAGACCTCTAGCGGCCCGGGACTACGAGCAGTACTTC.

This clonotype showed up just a few times. The gene calls are TRBV6-6 and TRBJ2-3; 15 nucleotides align to TRBD2. Germline CDR1 and CDR2: MNHNY and SVGAGI (reference sequence). Trimming took 3 bases from V and 6 from J; bases not matched to a gene: 1. The CDR3 covers 15 residues. The CDR3 loop is CASSYGLAGGDTQYF. The CDR3 nucleotides are TGTGCCAGCAGTTATGGACTAGCGGGAGGGGATACGCAGTATTTT.

For the CDR3, the DNA is TGTGCCAGCAGCCAATTGCCCAGCACAGATACGCAGTATTTT. Protein: CASSQLPSTDTQYF. The rearrangement uses TRBV14 and TRBJ2-3, with D unclear. CDR3 length: 14 residues. Looked up from germline, CDR1 is SGHDN and CDR2 is FVKESK. V was shortened by 2 bases and J by 0 bases, with 6 bases between the two germline ends. Variable domain in full (rest from reference TRBV14 and TRBJ2-3): EAGVTQFPSHSVIEKGQTVTLRCDPISGHDNLYWYRRVMGKEIKFLLHFVKESKQDESGMPNNRFLAERTGGTYSTLKVQPAELEDSGVYFCASSQLPSTDTQYFGPGTRLTVL.

The V and J genes are TRBV7-9 and TRBJ2-3; TRBD1 is a possible D gene (6 bases). V lost 5 bases to trimming and J lost 4 bases, with 19 bases between them. The CDR3 contains 16 residues. Germline assignment: CDR1 SEHNR and CDR2 FQNEAQ (reference sequence). In DNA form, the CDR3 reads TGTGCCAGCAGCCCACGAGAGGGGGAGTGGGCAGATACGCAGTATTTT. It codes for CASSPREGEWADTQYF.

The CDR3 DNA is TGTGCCAGCAGTTTACTGGCCAGTCCTAACTATGGCTACACCTTC. Translated: CASSLLASPNYGYTF. This chain links TRBV27 with TRBJ1-2; no firm D call. The V end was cut by 2 bases, the J end by 0 bases, with 10 bases between. Germline CDR1 is MNHEY and CDR2 is SMNVEV (reference sequence). The CDR3 is 15 amino acids.

With regard to this clonotype: A read error may explain this, as a much larger clone is one base away. The chain links TRBV5-1 to TRBJ1-1; D call uncertain. The CDR3 has 14 residues. Germline V gene lookup returns CDR1 SGHRS and CDR2 YFSETQ. The CDR3 sequence is CASSLTVDITEASF. CDR3 bases: TGCGCCAGCAGCTTGACGGTTGATATCACTGAAGCTTCCTTT.

The CDR3: CASSLGGDIVEAFF. The CDR3 coding sequence is TGTGCCAGCAGCTTAGGTGGGGATATTGTTGAAGCTTTCTTT. The genes are TRBV7-2 and TRBJ1-1; D remains ambiguous. Trimming shortened V by 1 base and J by 7 bases, and 13 bases separated the two germline ends. The V gene's germline CDR1 is SGHTA and CDR2 FQGNSA. This CDR3 has 14 residues.

This clonotype came up many times. This rearrangement joins TRBV7-9 to TRBJ2-5, with a possible D match to TRBD2 (6 bases). Looked up from germline, CDR1 is SEHNR and CDR2 is FQNEAQ (reference sequence). The CDR3 contains 15 residues. With 1 base removed from V and 5 bases from J, the gap between germline ends came to 14 bases. CDR3 in DNA: TGTGCCAGCAGCTTAGGGGGGGTACGCGCGGAGACCCAGTACTTC. Amino acid sequence: CASSLGGVRAETQYF.

The chain combines TRBV3-1 with TRBJ2-7; the D is unclear. V shed 2 bases and J shed 3 bases, with 8 bases lying between them. This CDR3 has 13 amino acids. Germline V gene lookup returns CDR1 LGHDT and CDR2 YNNKEL (reference sequence). This chain's CDR3 is CASSQFDGYEQYF. The CDR3 nucleotides read TGTGCCAGCAGCCAATTTGACGGCTACGAGCAGTACTTC.

The V and J genes are TRBV10-3 and TRBJ1-1; TRBD1 aligns across 7 bases. The CDR3 length is 14 residues. The germline CDR1 and CDR2 sequences are ENHRY and SYGVKD. Losses at the gene ends were 7 bases for V and 1 base for J; bases not matched to a gene: 6. The CDR3 loop is CAITPDRWNTEAFF. In nucleotides, the CDR3 is TGTGCCATCACCCCGGACAGGTGGAACACTGAAGCTTTCTTT.